This T cell receptor beta chain stems from a study of blood T cell repertoires in COVID-19 (dated by TCRdb to 2019 to 2021). About the full investigation: Samples covering the acute and convalescent phases of COVID-19 were provided by collaborators in the United States, Italy and Spain. The repertoires were released in a freely available public database intended as a resource for research on the immune response to SARS-CoV-2. Deeply sampled blood TCRbeta repertoires from subjects exposed to, actively infected with, or recovered from COVID-19 were included in the dataset. HLA class I and class II types, where available, came from metadata supplied by the sample provider rather than from assay-based typing. The material from the prospective study consisted of cDNA or gDNA derived from T cells, B-cell-depleted T cells, or PBMCs. Sample metadata almost always included a de-identified subject ID, COVID-19 status, age in years and sex. Samples came from the ongoing ImmuneRACE study (first 160 participants) plus 1,254 subjects from 6 global collaborators.

Points on this clone: Its target antigen remains unknown. No base qualities exist here, and no much larger clone lies one base off it.

From cysteine to phenylalanine, the CDR3 is 17 amino acids long. CDR3 DNA only is kept here, 51 bases in frame from base 1. Trimming costs V 3 bases and J 2 bases, and their ends lie 17 bases apart. The germline V gene (reference sequence) sets CDR1 to LNHDA and CDR2 to SQIVND. TCRbeta CDR3 regions were amplified from genomic DNA using the immunoSEQ Assay, a bias-controlled multiplex PCR. For the original study's pipeline: The number of nucleated cells in each sample was estimated from the amplification of reference gene primers within the assay. To quantify the absolute abundance of each unique TCRbeta CDR3 rearrangement, sequence reads were collapsed and filtered. For each sample, productive Simpson clonality was calculated as the square root of Simpson's diversity index across productive rearrangements. TCRdb limited this immuneACCESS table to in-frame rearrangements with V and J called. A share of clones is missing; checked studies link under half to unresolved V genes, and the rest is unexplained. From that table come the V and J calls and clone size; the DNA was used to work out D and trimming. This sample comprises around 150,000 clones, more than 75% of them detected only once. 2.2% of the sample comes from the top ten.

What the study reported, not specific to this receptor: How much clinical and demographic metadata was included differed by source and by participant, and the metadata was provided uncurated.

Whole blood was collected in K2EDTA tubes by collaborating institutions according to the institutions' own protocols. For TCRbeta analysis, collaborators shipped samples as frozen whole blood, isolated PBMCs, or DNA extracted from either of those sample types. The clonotype comes from a man aged 65 to 85 with acute or convalescent COVID-19. Rearrangement joined TRBV19 to TRBJ1-5; the D gene is unclear. Material for sequencing was peripheral blood. This receptor carries the CDR3 CASSIFRGQNGNQPQHF. The bases read TGTGCCAGTAGTATCTTTCGGGGTCAGAATGGCAATCAGCCCCAGCATTTT.